The rows below give T cell receptor beta chains drawn from one sample of a study of graft-versus-host responses after intestinal transplantation. This table comes from immunoSEQ multiplex PCR, and its TCRdb copy is limited to in-frame clones, with some not included. In the table there are roughly 17,000 clones, approximately 82% of which are singletons. Specimen: ileum tissue, collected 17 days after transplant. The receptors were gathered from a human patient who received an intestinal transplant, so some T cells may come from the graft donor. CDR3s include the opening cysteine and the closing phenylalanine or tryptophan. D genes are given only for firm matches. Clone size appears in some rows only: once, few, many, or a class for an expanded clone.

D	size	V	J	DNA	CDR3
NA	NA	TRBV6-1	TRBJ2-5	TGTGCCAGCAGTGACGCCGGGGCGCAGGAGACCCAGTACTTC	CASSDAGAQETQYF
TRBD2	NA	TRBV5-1	TRBJ2-1	TGCGCCAGCAGCTTGGGCCTCCTACTAGCGGCAATATCCTCCTACAATGAGCAGTTCTTC	CASSLGLLLAAISSYNEQFF
NA	few	TRBV6-5	TRBJ1-1	TGTGCCAGCAGTTACAACACAGGCCTGGGGACTGAAGCTTTCTTT	CASSYNTGLGTEAFF
TRBD2	NA	TRBV28	TRBJ2-1	TGTGCCAGCAGTCAAATAAGCGGGAGCTCCTACAATGAGCAGTTCTTC	CASSQISGSSYNEQFF
NA	NA	TRBV28	TRBJ2-3	TGTGCCAGCAGTTTGTTGGGCGAGTTCACAGATACGCAGTATTTT	CASSLLGEFTDTQYF
NA	NA	TRBV27	TRBJ2-7	TGTGCCAGCAGTCTATCCCCGACCTACGAGCAGTACTTC	CASSLSPTYEQYF
NA	NA	TRBV11-2	TRBJ2-7	TGTGCCAGCAGCCACATTGGATCCGGGCAGTACTTC	CASSHIGSGQYF
NA	few	TRBV4-3	TRBJ1-1	TGCGCCAGCAGCCAAGATAGGGCAGGGGACATGAACACTGAAGCTTTCTTT	CASSQDRAGDMNTEAFF
TRBD2	NA	TRBV19	TRBJ2-3	TGTGCCAGTAGTACCTATCCGCGGGGGAAAACAGATACGCAGTATTTT	CASSTYPRGKTDTQYF
TRBD2	NA	TRBV9	TRBJ2-2	TGTGCCAGCAGCGTAGGGGGAGGGGCTAGCGGTAGGAGGGAGCTGTTTTTT	CASSVGGGASGRRELFF
NA	NA	TRBV30	TRBJ1-2	TGTGCCTGGAGTGTTAAGGCGGGTGAACGCTACACCTTC	CAWSVKAGERYTF
TRBD1	NA	TRBV28	TRBJ2-7	TGTGCCAGCACCCTTTCCAGCGGGACAGGGGGTCGCGAGCAGTACTTC	CASTLSSGTGGREQYF
NA	NA	TRBV5-6	TRBJ2-2	TGTGCCAGCAGCTTGGTTGGGGGCGCGATCACCGGGGAGCTGTTTTTT	CASSLVGGAITGELFF
NA	NA	TRBV23-1	TRBJ2-5	TGCGCCAGCAGCCAAACGGGTTGTGAGGAGACCCAGTACTTC	CASSQTGCEETQYF
NA	once	TRBV13	TRBJ2-5	TGTGCCAGCAGCCTTAGACAGGTACAAGAGACCCAGTACTTC	CASSLRQVQETQYF